Below, one TCR beta chain is given with its context. Its antigen remains unknown. Data came from immunoSEQ multiplex PCR; TCRdb stores just in-frame clones and leaves some out. The sample has nearly 110,000 clones; more than 80% are singletons. This entry belongs to a study of T cell responses to AZD1222 COVID-19 vaccine. Whole-study results and caveats: Females outnumbered males among donors, who were mostly white British; clonal diversity was possibly underestimated. All repertoire sampling was performed exclusively after the peak T cell response. Spike as a whole was targeted by vaccine-associated CD4 TCRs, dominant at 160-218 and 743-854. Once two AZD1222 doses were given, Spike-specific TCR breadth and depth went up.

CDR3 length: 16 amino acids. V shed 3 bases, J shed 3 bases, and the junction held 10 bases outside the gene matches. The germline V gene encodes CDR1 MGHRA and CDR2 YSYEKL. This chain links TRBV4-1 with TRBJ1-2; 7 bases are a match to TRBD1. This TCR was recovered from an adult in good health. Source: peripheral blood, taken on day 0 of AZD1222 vaccination. The CDR3 spells CASSQVPTGADYGYTF. In DNA form, the CDR3 reads TGCGCCAGCAGCCAGGTACCCACAGGGGCGGACTATGGCTACACCTTC.